This T cell receptor (beta chain) was identified during a study of T cell repertoires in cytomegalovirus infection. Study in general: It can be stated that public TCR beta signatures indicated CMV infection as well as a matching HLA type.

Trimming at V came to 4 bases and at J to 1 base, leaving 7 bases not matched to a gene. Germline values: CDR1 SGHRS, CDR2 YFSETQ. The CDR3 loop spans 16 amino acids. Study-level findings and limits: Cumulated frequencies of public TCR beta families served to identify carriers of CMV plus the relevant HLA. The ex vivo response was dominated by HLA-C-restricted CMV-specific TCR beta clonotypes.

Remarks on this clonotype: Its antigen is not identified.

MiXCR was run by TCRdb on the reads, yielding one entry per CDR3 protein. The sample holds 350,000 to 550,000 distinct CDR3 sequences, approximately 30% seen once. The J gene is TRBJ2-3, the V gene TRBV5-1, with TRBD2 identical over 9 bases. The specimen was PBMCs. The sequence came from a human donor in good health (CMV status not recorded). Some clones in this sample may be carry-over from other donors' samples. Written as DNA, the CDR3 is TGCGCCAGCAGCGCTATAGCGGGGGAAGGCACAGATACGCAGTATTTT. Translated, it gives CASSAIAGEGTDTQYF.